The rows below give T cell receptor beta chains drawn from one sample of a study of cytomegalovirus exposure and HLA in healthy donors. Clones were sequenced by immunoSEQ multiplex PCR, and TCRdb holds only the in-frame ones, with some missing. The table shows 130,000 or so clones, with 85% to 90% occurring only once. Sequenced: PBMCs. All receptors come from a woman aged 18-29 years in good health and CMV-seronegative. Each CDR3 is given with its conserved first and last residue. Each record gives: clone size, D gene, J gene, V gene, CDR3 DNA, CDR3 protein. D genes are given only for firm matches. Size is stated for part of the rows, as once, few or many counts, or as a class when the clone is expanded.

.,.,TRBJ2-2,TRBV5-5,TGTGCCAGCAGCACCAACAGGGCGGCCGGGGAGCTGTTTTTT,CASSTNRAAGELFF
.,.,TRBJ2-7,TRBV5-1,TGCGCCAGCAGCTTGGAAGTACTGGGCAGGCGCCGCTCCTACGAGCAGTACTTC,CASSLEVLGRRRSYEQYF
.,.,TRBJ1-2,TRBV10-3,TGTGCCATCAGCGTAGCGGCAGAGTATGGCTACACCTTC,CAISVAAEYGYTF
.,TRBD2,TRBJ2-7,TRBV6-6,TGTGCCAGCGGCAGACTAGCGGGGGCCTACGAGCAGTACTTC,CASGRLAGAYEQYF
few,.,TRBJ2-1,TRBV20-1,TGCAGTGTCGGTAGCTACAATGAGCAGTTCTTC,CSVGSYNEQFF
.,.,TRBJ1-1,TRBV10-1,TGCGCCAGCAGTGAGTCAGGGACTTCACCTATGCCAGACACTGAAGCTTTCTTT,CASSESGTSPMPDTEAFF
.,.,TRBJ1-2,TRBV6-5,TGTGCCAGCAGTTACGCAGGGAAGTCTGCCTACACCTTC,CASSYAGKSAYTF
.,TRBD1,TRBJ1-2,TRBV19,TGTGCCAGTAGTATTCGACAGGGAGACTATGGCTACACCTTC,CASSIRQGDYGYTF
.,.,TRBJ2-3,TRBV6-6,TGTGCCAGCAGTTACTCGGAGGATACGCAGTATTTT,CASSYSEDTQYF
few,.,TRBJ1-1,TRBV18,TGTGCCAGCTCACCACAGGGGCAGGGCACTGAAGCTTTCTTT,CASSPQGQGTEAFF
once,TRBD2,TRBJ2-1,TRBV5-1,TGCGCCAGCAGCTTGGCCCAGCGGGGTTACAATGAGCAGTTCTTC,CASSLAQRGYNEQFF
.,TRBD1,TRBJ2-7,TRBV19,TGTGCCAGTAGTCCCTGGGCGGCAGGGGGCAACGAGCAGTACTTC,CASSPWAAGGNEQYF
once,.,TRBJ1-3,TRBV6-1,TGTGCCAGCAGTGTCCGAGTATATGGAAACACCATATATTTT,CASSVRVYGNTIYF
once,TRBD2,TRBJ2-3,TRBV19,TGTGCCAGTAGGACTAGCGGGGGAAGCACAGATACGCAGTATTTT,CASRTSGGSTDTQYF
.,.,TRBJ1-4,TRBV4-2,TGTGCCAGCAGCCAACATCGCGGGACCAATAATGAAAAACTGTTTTTT,CASSQHRGTNNEKLFF
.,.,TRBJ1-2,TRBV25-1,TGTGCCAGCAGTGAATATTTCGCGGGGGGCAGCGGGACTCGGGGCTACACCTTC,CASSEYFAGGSGTRGYTF
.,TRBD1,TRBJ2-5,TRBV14,TGTGCCAGCAGCCAACCCAGGGGGCTATGGGAGACCCAGTACTTC,CASSQPRGLWETQYF
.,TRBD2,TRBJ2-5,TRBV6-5,TGTGCCAGCAGTTACTCATCCCTGCGGGGGTACGAGACCCAGTACTTC,CASSYSSLRGYETQYF
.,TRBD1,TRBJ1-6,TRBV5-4,TGTGCCAGCAGCTTGGGGGGGACAGGCGGAACACCCCTCCACTTT,CASSLGGTGGTPLHF
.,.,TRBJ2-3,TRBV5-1,TGCGCCAGCAGCTTGATGTGGCGGCAGGGTGTCGCAGATACGCAGTATTTT,CASSLMWRQGVADTQYF
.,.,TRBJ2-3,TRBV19,TGTGCCAGTAACCAGGCAGGGTACGATACGCAGTATTTT,CASNQAGYDTQYF
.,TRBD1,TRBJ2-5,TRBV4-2,TGTGCCAGCAGCCAAGGTTCAGGGGGCCAAGAGACCCAGTACTTC,CASSQGSGGQETQYF
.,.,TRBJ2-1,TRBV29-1,TGCAGCGTTGACTTAGGGGAAGGTAGCTACAATGAGCAGTTCTTC,CSVDLGEGSYNEQFF
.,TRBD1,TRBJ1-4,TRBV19,TGTGCCAGTAGTATTACTAGGGGACAGAGGGGGAACGAAAAACTGTTTTTT,CASSITRGQRGNEKLFF
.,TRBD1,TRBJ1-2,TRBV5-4,TGTGCCAGCAGCAGGACAGGCGGCTACACCTTC,CASSRTGGYTF
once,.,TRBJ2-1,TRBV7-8,TGTGCCAGCAGCTCAAAGCAACAGGGAAATGGGTACAATGAGCAGTTCTTC,CASSSKQQGNGYNEQFF
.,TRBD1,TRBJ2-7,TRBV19,TGTGCCAGTAGCCCCGGGACAGGGGGACGCGAGCAGTACTTC,CASSPGTGGREQYF
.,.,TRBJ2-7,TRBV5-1,TGCGCCAGCAGACCCAGGGTCGGAAGCTCCTACGAGCAGTACTTC,CASRPRVGSSYEQYF
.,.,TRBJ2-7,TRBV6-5,TGTGCCAGCAGTCGAGGCACCTACGAGCAGTACTTC,CASSRGTYEQYF
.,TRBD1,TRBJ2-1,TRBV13,TGTGCCAGCAGCTCACTACCGGGACAGGGCTTAGATGAGCAGTTCTTC,CASSSLPGQGLDEQFF
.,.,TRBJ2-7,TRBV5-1,TGCGCCAGCAGCTTGAGAGGGACAGAGCAGTACTTC,CASSLRGTEQYF
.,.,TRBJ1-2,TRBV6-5,TGTGCCAGCGCCCTGAGGGGCTACACCTTC,CASALRGYTF
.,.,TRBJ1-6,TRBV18,TGTGCCAGCTCACCGGGCCCCGTGACTAATTCACCCCTCCACTTT,CASSPGPVTNSPLHF
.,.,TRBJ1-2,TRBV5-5,TGTGCCAGCAGCTTGGCTCTGGGCAGCTACTATGGCTACACCTTC,CASSLALGSYYGYTF
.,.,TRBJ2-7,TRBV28,TGTGCCAGCAGTTTCCTTATCTACGAGCAGTACTTC,CASSFLIYEQYF
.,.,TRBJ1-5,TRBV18,TGTGCCAGCTCACGCGGGGGCAGGGCCCGGCAGCCCCAGCATTTT,CASSRGGRARQPQHF
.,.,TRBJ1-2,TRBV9,TGTGCCAGCAGCGTAGAGGGGGACCCACACTATGGCTACACCTTC,CASSVEGDPHYGYTF
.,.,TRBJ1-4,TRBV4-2,TGTGCCAGCAGCCAAGATTGGCAGGCCATGAATGAAAAACTGTTTTTT,CASSQDWQAMNEKLFF
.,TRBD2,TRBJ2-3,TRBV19,TGTGCCAGAGGACTAGCGGGGGGCCATCGGGAGAAAGATACGCAGTATTTT,CARGLAGGHREKDTQYF
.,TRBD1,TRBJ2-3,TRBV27,TGTGCCAGCAGTTTCGACAGGGCAACAGATACGCAGTATTTT,CASSFDRATDTQYF
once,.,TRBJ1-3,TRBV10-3,TGTGCCATCAGTACTCTCTCTGGAAACACCATATATTTT,CAISTLSGNTIYF
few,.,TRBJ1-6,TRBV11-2,TGTGCCAGCAGCTTGCCAGGGAATTCACCCCTCCACTTT,CASSLPGNSPLHF
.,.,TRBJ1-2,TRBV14,TGTGCCAGCAGCCACCCCAGATCCCCCTATGGCTACACCTTC,CASSHPRSPYGYTF
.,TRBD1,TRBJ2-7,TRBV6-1,TGTGCCAGCAAAAATGCCGGGACAGCATACGAGCAGTACTTC,CASKNAGTAYEQYF